This T cell receptor beta chain stems from a study of cytomegalovirus exposure and HLA in healthy donors. Overall study: Counted in an early data release were about 85 million unique TCRs from HLA-typed donors. Caucasian-associated ancestry cluster membership applied to about 80% of under 450 genotyped donors.

Concerning this clone: Its antigen is still unknown. The junction shows a germline mismatch at one end, possibly a read error.

The CDR3 runs to 14 residues. CDR1 SEHNR and CDR2 FQNEAQ come from the germline V gene (reference sequence). In the PCR, 60 Vbeta and 13 Jbeta primers were used. This table comes from immunoSEQ multiplex PCR, and its TCRdb copy is limited to in-frame clones, with some not included. This table holds some 200,000 clones. Study-wide results and limits: Associated with HLA alleles at 0.05 false discovery rate in a later analysis were around 15,000 TCR beta sequences. A later analysis reportedly identified an Asian-associated ancestry cluster as carrying fewer N-insertions than the approximately 670-donor mean.

The V gene is TRBV7-9, the J gene TRBJ1-2, with D perhaps matching TRBD1 (6 bases). The origin of this receptor is a man between 25 and 39 years old in good health and CMV-seronegative. The sequencing sample was made of PBMCs. The chain's CDR3 is CASSLLTQGHGCTF. The CDR3, as DNA: TGTGCCAGCAGCTTACTCACACAGGGTCATGGCTGCACCTTC.